This is a list of T cell receptor beta chains from one sample in a study of blood T cell repertoires in COVID-19. The assay was immunoSEQ multiplex PCR, and TCRdb's table has in-frame clones only and misses some. The table lists around 330,000 clones, 75% to 90% of them singletons. Sequences were obtained from PBMCs or T cells enriched from blood (not recorded which). The receptors here all came from a man aged 55 to 69 who had recovered from COVID-19. Each CDR3 is given with its conserved first and last residue. Fields, in order: J gene, V gene, D gene, clone size, CDR3 protein, CDR3 DNA. A D gene is named only where the DNA matches it firmly. Clone size, where shown, is once, few, many, or a class for clones that have expanded.

j_gene: TRBJ2-5; v_gene: TRBV6-1; d_gene: TRBD2; abundance: few; CDR3aa: CASSEGTSGETQYF; CDR3nt: TGTGCCAGCAGTGAAGGGACTAGCGGGGAGACCCAGTACTTC
j_gene: TRBJ1-2; v_gene: TRBV18; d_gene: NA; abundance: NA; CDR3aa: CASSQTTGFLGNYGYTF; CDR3nt: TGTGCCAGCTCACAGACTACAGGGTTCCTGGGGAACTATGGCTACACCTTC
j_gene: TRBJ1-1; v_gene: TRBV27; d_gene: TRBD1; abundance: NA; CDR3aa: CASSSVPGQGNTEAFF; CDR3nt: TGTGCCAGCAGTTCGGTACCGGGACAGGGTAACACTGAAGCTTTCTTT
j_gene: TRBJ2-2; v_gene: TRBV25-1; d_gene: NA; abundance: NA; CDR3aa: CASSVKNTGELFF; CDR3nt: TGTGCCAGCAGTGTAAAAAACACCGGGGAGCTGTTTTTT
j_gene: TRBJ2-1; v_gene: TRBV6-2/TRBV6-3; d_gene: TRBD2; abundance: NA; CDR3aa: CASSPSGRTGFGEQFF; CDR3nt: TGTGCCAGCAGCCCTAGCGGGAGAACCGGGTTCGGTGAGCAGTTCTTC
j_gene: TRBJ1-4; v_gene: TRBV7-2; d_gene: TRBD1; abundance: few; CDR3aa: CASSSWTGGDEKLFF; CDR3nt: TGTGCCAGCAGCTCCTGGACAGGGGGGGATGAAAAACTGTTTTTT
j_gene: TRBJ2-4; v_gene: TRBV19; d_gene: TRBD1; abundance: NA; CDR3aa: CASSPPRQGADIQYF; CDR3nt: TGTGCCAGTAGTCCACCAAGACAGGGGGCGGACATTCAGTACTTC
j_gene: TRBJ2-7; v_gene: TRBV19; d_gene: NA; abundance: NA; CDR3aa: CASKKGRGTYEQYF; CDR3nt: TGTGCCAGTAAAAAGGGTCGGGGGACCTACGAGCAGTACTTC
j_gene: TRBJ2-1; v_gene: TRBV19; d_gene: NA; abundance: once; CDR3aa: CASSIDPWGTGRAYNEQFF; CDR3nt: TGTGCCAGTAGTATAGATCCATGGGGGACTGGTCGTGCCTACAATGAGCAGTTCTTC
j_gene: TRBJ2-3; v_gene: TRBV18; d_gene: TRBD1; abundance: NA; CDR3aa: CASSPGQGANTQYF; CDR3nt: TGTGCCAGCTCACCGGGACAGGGGGCAAATACGCAGTATTTT
j_gene: TRBJ2-7; v_gene: TRBV19; d_gene: TRBD1; abundance: NA; CDR3aa: CASTQTGGTYEQYF; CDR3nt: TGTGCCAGTACCCAAACAGGGGGGACCTACGAGCAGTACTTC
j_gene: TRBJ2-1; v_gene: TRBV11-2; d_gene: NA; abundance: NA; CDR3aa: CASSRVSSYNEQFF; CDR3nt: TGTGCCAGCAGCCGAGTGAGCTCCTACAATGAGCAGTTCTTC
j_gene: TRBJ2-5; v_gene: TRBV4-2; d_gene: NA; abundance: NA; CDR3aa: CASSQRRGVETQYF; CDR3nt: TGTGCCAGCAGCCAAAGGCGGGGCGTGGAGACCCAGTACTTC
j_gene: TRBJ2-2; v_gene: TRBV5-1; d_gene: NA; abundance: once; CDR3aa: CASSLRSDRSGELFF; CDR3nt: TGCGCCAGCAGCTTGAGAAGTGACAGGTCCGGGGAGCTGTTTTTT
j_gene: TRBJ1-2; v_gene: TRBV2; d_gene: NA; abundance: NA; CDR3aa: CASSTLEGSGYTF; CDR3nt: TGTGCCAGCAGTACCCTCGAGGGCTCTGGCTACACCTTC
j_gene: TRBJ2-7; v_gene: TRBV7-2; d_gene: TRBD1; abundance: NA; CDR3aa: CASSLPWDSQSSWEQYF; CDR3nt: TGTGCCAGCAGTCTCCCCTGGGACAGTCAATCGTCTTGGGAGCAGTACTTC
j_gene: TRBJ2-7; v_gene: TRBV3-1/TRBV3-2; d_gene: TRBD2; abundance: few; CDR3aa: CASSQDTLAGGGQYF; CDR3nt: TGTGCCAGCAGCCAAGATACCCTAGCGGGAGGTGGGCAGTACTTC
j_gene: TRBJ2-3; v_gene: TRBV5-1; d_gene: TRBD1; abundance: NA; CDR3aa: CASHRTGSVGDTQYF; CDR3nt: TGCGCCAGCCATAGGACAGGCTCTGTGGGAGATACGCAGTATTTT
j_gene: TRBJ1-2; v_gene: TRBV27; d_gene: NA; abundance: once; CDR3aa: CASSFPNGEGYTF; CDR3nt: TGTGCCAGCAGTTTCCCTAACGGGGAAGGCTACACCTTC
j_gene: TRBJ2-4; v_gene: TRBV5-4; d_gene: NA; abundance: NA; CDR3aa: CASSSTNGLNIQYF; CDR3nt: TGTGCCAGCAGCTCTACAAATGGACTCAACATTCAGTACTTC
j_gene: TRBJ1-5; v_gene: TRBV19; d_gene: NA; abundance: NA; CDR3aa: CASSIIRADYYSNQPQHF; CDR3nt: TGTGCCAGTAGTATCATTCGAGCAGACTATTATAGCAATCAGCCCCAGCATTTT
j_gene: TRBJ2-7; v_gene: TRBV12-3/TRBV12-4; d_gene: NA; abundance: NA; CDR3aa: CASSSFYEQYF; CDR3nt: TGTGCCAGCAGTTCGTTCTACGAGCAGTACTTC
j_gene: TRBJ1-6; v_gene: TRBV6-5; d_gene: TRBD1; abundance: NA; CDR3aa: CASRSPGGYNSPLHF; CDR3nt: TGTGCCAGCAGGTCCCCAGGGGGCTATAATTCACCCCTCCACTTT
j_gene: TRBJ2-2; v_gene: TRBV9; d_gene: NA; abundance: NA; CDR3aa: CASSRALGRTGELFF; CDR3nt: TGTGCCAGCAGCCGGGCCCTGGGGCGCACCGGGGAGCTGTTTTTT
j_gene: TRBJ2-5; v_gene: TRBV9; d_gene: TRBD2; abundance: NA; CDR3aa: CASSVATSLASGQQETQYF; CDR3nt: TGTGCCAGCAGCGTAGCTACCTCTCTGGCTAGCGGGCAGCAAGAGACCCAGTACTTC
j_gene: TRBJ2-5; v_gene: TRBV29-1; d_gene: NA; abundance: NA; CDR3aa: CSASTGPQETQYF; CDR3nt: TGCAGCGCCTCCACAGGGCCCCAAGAGACCCAGTACTTC
j_gene: TRBJ1-2; v_gene: TRBV28; d_gene: NA; abundance: NA; CDR3aa: CASSLGTYGYTF; CDR3nt: TGTGCCAGCAGTCTCGGGACATATGGCTACACCTTC
j_gene: TRBJ2-7; v_gene: TRBV10-1; d_gene: TRBD2; abundance: NA; CDR3aa: CASSPSGGSSYEQYF; CDR3nt: TGCGCCAGCAGTCCTAGCGGGGGTAGCTCCTACGAGCAGTACTTC
j_gene: TRBJ1-5; v_gene: TRBV24-1; d_gene: TRBD1; abundance: once; CDR3aa: CATSDPRQGSNQPQHF; CDR3nt: TGTGCCACCAGTGACCCCAGACAGGGGAGCAATCAGCCCCAGCATTTT
j_gene: TRBJ1-2; v_gene: TRBV6-5; d_gene: NA; abundance: NA; CDR3aa: CASSYPSQGGYGYTF; CDR3nt: TGTGCCAGCAGTTACCCCTCGCAGGGAGGATATGGCTACACCTTC
j_gene: TRBJ2-1; v_gene: TRBV4-3; d_gene: NA; abundance: once; CDR3aa: CASSQGPPGDEQFF; CDR3nt: TGCGCCAGCAGCCAAGGCCCCCCGGGGGATGAGCAGTTCTTC
j_gene: TRBJ1-2; v_gene: TRBV6-5; d_gene: NA; abundance: NA; CDR3aa: CASSPRGPNYGYTF; CDR3nt: TGTGCCAGCAGCCCCAGGGGCCCGAACTATGGCTACACCTTC
j_gene: TRBJ1-5; v_gene: TRBV10-3; d_gene: TRBD1; abundance: once; CDR3aa: CAISSGTDTPQHF; CDR3nt: TGTGCCATCAGTTCCGGGACAGATACGCCCCAGCATTTT
j_gene: TRBJ1-5; v_gene: TRBV3-1/TRBV3-2; d_gene: NA; abundance: NA; CDR3aa: CASSRTTGDQPQHF; CDR3nt: TGTGCCAGCAGTAGGACAACGGGCGATCAGCCCCAGCATTTT
j_gene: TRBJ2-7; v_gene: TRBV3-1/TRBV3-2; d_gene: NA; abundance: NA; CDR3aa: CASSQVSHEQYF; CDR3nt: TGTGCCAGCAGCCAAGTAAGCCACGAGCAGTACTTC
j_gene: TRBJ1-1; v_gene: TRBV4-1; d_gene: TRBD1; abundance: NA; CDR3aa: CASSQPGQFSYTEAFF; CDR3nt: TGCGCCAGCAGCCAACCGGGACAGTTTTCATACACTGAAGCTTTCTTT
j_gene: TRBJ2-2; v_gene: TRBV5-1; d_gene: NA; abundance: NA; CDR3aa: CASSLAKGRRSNTGELFF; CDR3nt: TGCGCCAGCAGCTTGGCCAAGGGGCGTCGGTCTAACACCGGGGAGCTGTTTTTT